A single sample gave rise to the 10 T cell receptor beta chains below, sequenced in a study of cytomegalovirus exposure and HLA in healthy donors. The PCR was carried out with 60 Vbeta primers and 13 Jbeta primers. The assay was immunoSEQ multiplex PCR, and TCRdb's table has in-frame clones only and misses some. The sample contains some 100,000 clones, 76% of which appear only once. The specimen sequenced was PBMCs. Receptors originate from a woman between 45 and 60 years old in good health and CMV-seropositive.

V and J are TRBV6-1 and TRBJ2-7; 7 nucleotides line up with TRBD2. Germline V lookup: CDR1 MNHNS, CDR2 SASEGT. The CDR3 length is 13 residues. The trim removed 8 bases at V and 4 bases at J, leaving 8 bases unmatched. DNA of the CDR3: TGTGCCAGCCGGGCTAGCGGTGATTACGAGCAGTACTTC. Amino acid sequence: CASRASGDYEQYF.

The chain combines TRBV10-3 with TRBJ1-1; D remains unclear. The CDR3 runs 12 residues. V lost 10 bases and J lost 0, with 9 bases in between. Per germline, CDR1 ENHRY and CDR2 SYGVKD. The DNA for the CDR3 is TGTGCCACCCTAGACTTGAACACTGAAGCTTTCTTT. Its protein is CATLDLNTEAFF.

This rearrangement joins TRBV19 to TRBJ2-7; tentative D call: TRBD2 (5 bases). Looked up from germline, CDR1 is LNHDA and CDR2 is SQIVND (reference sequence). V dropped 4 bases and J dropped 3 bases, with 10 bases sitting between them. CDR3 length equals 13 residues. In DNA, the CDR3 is TGTGCCAGTAGTAGACGAGGGAGCTACGAGCAGTACTTC. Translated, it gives CASSRRGSYEQYF.

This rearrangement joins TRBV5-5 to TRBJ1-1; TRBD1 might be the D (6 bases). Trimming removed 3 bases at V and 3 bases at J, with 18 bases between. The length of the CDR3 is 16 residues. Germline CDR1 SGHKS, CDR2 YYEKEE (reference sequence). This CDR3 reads CASSSRTVTEDTEAFF. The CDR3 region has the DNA TGTGCCAGCAGCTCGCGGACAGTAACGGAGGACACTGAAGCTTTCTTT.

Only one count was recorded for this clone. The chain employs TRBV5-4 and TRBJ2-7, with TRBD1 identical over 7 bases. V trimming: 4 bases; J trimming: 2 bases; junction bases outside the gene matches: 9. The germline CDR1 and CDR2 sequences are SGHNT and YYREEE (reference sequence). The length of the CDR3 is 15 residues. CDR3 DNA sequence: TGTGCCAGCAGCCTGGGACAGAGAAAGACCTACGAGCAGTACTTC. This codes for CASSLGQRKTYEQYF.

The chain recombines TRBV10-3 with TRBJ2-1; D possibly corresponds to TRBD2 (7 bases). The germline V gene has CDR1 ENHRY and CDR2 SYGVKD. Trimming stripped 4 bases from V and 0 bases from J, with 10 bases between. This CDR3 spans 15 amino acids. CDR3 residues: CAISAGGISYNEQFF. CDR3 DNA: TGTGCCATCAGTGCGGGGGGCATCTCCTACAATGAGCAGTTCTTC.

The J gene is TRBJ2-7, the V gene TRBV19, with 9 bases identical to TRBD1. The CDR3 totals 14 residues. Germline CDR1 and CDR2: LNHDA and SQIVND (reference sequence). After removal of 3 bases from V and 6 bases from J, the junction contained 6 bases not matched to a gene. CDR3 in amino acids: CASSMVTGGREQYF. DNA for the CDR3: TGTGCCAGTAGTATGGTGACAGGGGGTCGCGAGCAGTACTTC.

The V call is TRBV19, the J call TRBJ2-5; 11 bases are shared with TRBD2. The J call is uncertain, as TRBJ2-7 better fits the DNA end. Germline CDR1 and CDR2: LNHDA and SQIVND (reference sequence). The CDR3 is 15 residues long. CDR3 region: CASSIGGLAAYEQYF. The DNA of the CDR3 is TGTGCCAGTAGTATAGGGGGACTAGCGGCCTACGAGCAGTACTTC.

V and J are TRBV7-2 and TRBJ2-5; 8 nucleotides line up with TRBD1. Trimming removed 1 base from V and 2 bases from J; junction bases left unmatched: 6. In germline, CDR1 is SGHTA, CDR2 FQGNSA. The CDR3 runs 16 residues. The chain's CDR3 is CASSLGSRGPQETQYF. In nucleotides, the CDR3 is TGTGCCAGCAGCTTAGGGTCCAGGGGGCCTCAAGAGACCCAGTACTTC.

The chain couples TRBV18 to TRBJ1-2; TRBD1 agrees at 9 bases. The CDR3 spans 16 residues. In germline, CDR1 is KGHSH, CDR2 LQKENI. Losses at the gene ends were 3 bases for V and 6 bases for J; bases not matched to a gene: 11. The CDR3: CASSPAGTGSWNGYTF. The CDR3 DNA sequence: TGTGCCAGCTCACCTGCCGGGACAGGGTCCTGGAATGGCTACACCTTC.